The 10 T cell receptor beta chains given below trace back to one sample, sequenced in a study of Graves' ophthalmopathy and Graves' hyperthyroidism (dated by TCRdb to 2017 to 2018). The sequencing machine was an Illumina HiSeq 2000. For repertoire sequencing, TCR beta CDR3 regions were amplified from RNA transcripts. The first round of RT-PCR was done with HTBI primers and the Qiagen OneStep RT-PCR kit, and was followed by a second round of multiplex PCR, then size selection and purification. TCRdb cleaned the public reads at Q25 with fastp, built clones with MiXCR and kept in-frame beta chains. Rows merge per CDR3 protein into single entries with the most common DNA and genes. This sample lists a few hundred thousand distinct CDR3 sequences; roughly 39% were detected once. About 4.2% of the sample goes to the ten largest clones. Sequenced sample: peripheral blood or thyroid tissue (not recorded which). These receptors were collected from an adult man with Graves' hyperthyroidism.

This chain links TRBV2 with TRBJ1-1; maybe TRBD1 (6 bases). The CDR3 extends over 14 amino acids. The V gene lost 9 bases and the J gene lost 2 bases, with 16 bases spanning the gap. In germline, CDR1 is SNHLY, CDR2 FYNNEI. The CDR3 region has the DNA TGTGCCAGACAGCTCCCCAGGGGAAACACTGAAGCTTTCTTT. It is translated as CARQLPRGNTEAFF.

The V call is TRBV29-1, the J call TRBJ2-5; no clear D gene. Judging by the DNA end, TRBJ2-1 fits better; the J call may be wrong. The CDR3 consists of 12 residues. CDR1 and CDR2 from the germline V gene are SQVTM and ANQGSEA. The CDR3 DNA reads TGCAGCGTTGAGATAGGGCCTAATGAGCAGTTCTTC. Its protein is CSVEIGPNEQFF.

This clonotype has ten or more counts. The chain combines TRBV15 with TRBJ1-1, with TRBD1 matching over 7 bases. The germline V gene has CDR1 LNHNV and CDR2 YYDKDF (reference sequence). The CDR3 covers 14 residues. With 5 bases clipped from V and 4 bases from J, the junction kept 7 bases outside the gene matches. The CDR3 DNA reads as TGTGCCACCAGCGCGAGGGGGCAAGGCACTGAAGCTTTCTTT. This codes for CATSARGQGTEAFF.

There are many counts of this clonotype. The chain combines TRBV7-9 with TRBJ1-4, with TRBD1 matching 7 bases. Germline-derived CDR1 and CDR2 are SEHNR and FQNEAQ (reference sequence). CDR3 length equals 16 residues. V lost 5 bases to trimming and J lost 4 bases; unmatched junction nucleotides: 10. The CDR3 sequence is CASSATGEGVNEKLFF. CDR3 nucleotides: TGTGCCAGCAGCGCTACAGGGGAAGGGGTTAATGAAAAACTGTTTTTT.

Ten or more counts support this clonotype. This chain links TRBV7-6 with TRBJ1-3; TRBD1 is a possible D gene (5 bases). This CDR3 comprises 15 residues. V lost 5 bases to trimming and J lost 0 bases, with 11 bases between them. The germline CDR1 and CDR2 sequences are SGHVS and FNYEAQ. CDR3 in DNA: TGTGCCAGCAGCCTGGGGGACGGCTCTGGAAACACCATATATTTT. It translates to CASSLGDGSGNTIYF.

Ten or more counts support this clonotype. The gene calls are TRBV9 and TRBJ1-3; D gene unclear. The germline V gene encodes CDR1 SGDLS and CDR2 YYNGEE. V lost 0 bases, J lost 0 bases, and 10 bases lay in between. The CDR3 totals 16 residues. Written as DNA, the CDR3 is TGTGCCAGCAGCGTAGAAGCAGGCGTCTCTGGAAACACCATATATTTT. Its protein is CASSVEAGVSGNTIYF.

With respect to this clonotype: An end of the junction differs from the germline gene, which may be a read error. The J gene is TRBJ1-2, the V gene TRBV12-3 or TRBV12-4; tentative D call: TRBD1 (5 bases). This CDR3 is built from 12 residues. This CDR3 reads CVSSSGGYGYTF. In nucleotides, the CDR3 is TGTGTCAGCAGTTCGGGGGGCTATGGCTACACCTTC.

The V gene is TRBV29-1, the J gene TRBJ1-1, with D unclear. Germline V gives CDR1 SQVTM, CDR2 ANQGSEA. V lost 8 bases to trimming and J lost 0 bases, with 10 bases between them. This CDR3 is 12 amino acids long. CDR3 bases: TGCAGCTTAAACAGCTTGAACACTGAAGCTTTCTTT. Its protein is CSLNSLNTEAFF.

In its sample, this clonotype was seen a few times. This chain connects TRBV6-5 to TRBJ2-5; TRBD1 aligns across 8 bases. The CDR3 has 14 amino acids. Germline assignment: CDR1 MNHEY and CDR2 SVGAGI. The V and J ends lost 11 bases and 4 bases, in that order; junction bases with no gene match: 12. CDR3 sequence reads: CALDRATNLETQYF. The CDR3 DNA reads TGTGCCTTGGACAGGGCGACTAACCTAGAGACCCAGTACTTC.

The rearrangement links TRBV4-1 to TRBJ2-7; TRBD2 aligns across 11 bases. Germline lookup yields CDR1 MGHRA and CDR2 YSYEKL. The CDR3 sequence is 14 residues long. Trimming removed 6 bases from V and 3 bases from J; junction bases left unmatched: 4. The DNA for the CDR3 is TGCGCCAGCAGTTTTACTAGCGGGAGCTACGAGCAGTACTTC. Residues: CASSFTSGSYEQYF.